Detailed here is one T cell receptor beta chain. Its antigen remains unknown. The sample belongs to a study of shared clonotypes between healthy human individuals. General observations from the study: As a rule, naive subsets had a larger estimated richness than memory subsets.

TCRdb's table, derived via immunoSEQ multiplex PCR, lists solely in-frame clones and lacks some. The sample consists of a few million clones, about 92% of them appearing once. Germline V gene lookup returns CDR1 SGHRS and CDR2 YFSETQ. The CDR3 extends over 18 amino acids. V lost 3 bases to trimming and J lost 0 bases; unmatched junction nucleotides: 11. All participating donors were Caucasian adults from Nashville, Tennessee. V gene TRBV5-1 combines with J gene TRBJ2-5, with 10 bases fitting TRBD1. The source material was naive CD4+ T cells from PBMCs. As to subset: CD45RA+ positively selected. The receptor's source is a man between 18 and 29 years old in good health. Some clones in this sample may be carry-over from other donors' samples. DNA of the CDR3: TGCGCCAGCAGCTCGGTGAACTCGGGACAGGGGTACCAAGAGACCCAGTACTTC. The encoded protein is CASSSVNSGQGYQETQYF.